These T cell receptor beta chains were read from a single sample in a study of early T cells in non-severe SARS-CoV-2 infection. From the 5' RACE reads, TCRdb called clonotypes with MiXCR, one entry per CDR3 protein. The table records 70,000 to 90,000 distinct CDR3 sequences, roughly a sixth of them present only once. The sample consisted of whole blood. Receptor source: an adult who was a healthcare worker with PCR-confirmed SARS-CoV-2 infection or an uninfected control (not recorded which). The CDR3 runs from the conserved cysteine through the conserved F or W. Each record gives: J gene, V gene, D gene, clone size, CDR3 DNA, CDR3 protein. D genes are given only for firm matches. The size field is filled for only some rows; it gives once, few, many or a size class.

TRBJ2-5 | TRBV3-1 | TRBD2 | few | TGTGCCAGCAGCCAAGTCGCGGGGGGGTCGTCGACCCAGTACTTC | CASSQVAGGSSTQYF
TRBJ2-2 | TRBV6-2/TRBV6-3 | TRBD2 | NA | TGTGCCAGCAGTCGACTAGCGGGAGGGCCGGGGGAGCTGTTTTTT | CASSRLAGGPGELFF
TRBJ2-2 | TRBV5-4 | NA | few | TGTGCCAGCAGTTTCCCTATTTCCGGCGAGCTGTTTTTT | CASSFPISGELFF
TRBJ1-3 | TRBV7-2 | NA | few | TGTGCCAGCAGCTTAGTGGCCGGAAACACCATATATTTT | CASSLVAGNTIYF
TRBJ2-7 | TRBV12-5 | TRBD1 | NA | TGTGCTACCTCCCCCGGGACAGGTCCCTACGAGCAGTACTTC | CATSPGTGPYEQYF
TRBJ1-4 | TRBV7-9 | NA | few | TGTGCCAGCAGCTTATGGGATGAAAAACTGTTTTTT | CASSLWDEKLFF
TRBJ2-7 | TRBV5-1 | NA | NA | TGCGCCAGCAGCTTGGCCGCTAGTCTCTCCAACTTTTACGAGCAGTACTTC | CASSLAASLSNFYEQYF
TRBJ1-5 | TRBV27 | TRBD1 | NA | TGTGCCAGCAGTTTGGGCAGGGGGGTCAATCAGCCCCAGCATTTT | CASSLGRGVNQPQHF
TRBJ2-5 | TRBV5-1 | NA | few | TGCGCCAGCAGCTTCCCTGGAGAAGAGACCCAGTACTTC | CASSFPGEETQYF
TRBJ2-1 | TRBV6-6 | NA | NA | TGTGCCAGCCGCCGGGACTCCCTGAACAATGAGCAGTTCTTC | CASRRDSLNNEQFF
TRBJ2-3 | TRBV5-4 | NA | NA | TGTGCCAGCAGCTTGTCGACTGTGGCAGATACGCAGTATTTT | CASSLSTVADTQYF
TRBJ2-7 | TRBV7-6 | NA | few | TGTGCCAGCAGCCCGACTGGCGACGAGCAGTACTTC | CASSPTGDEQYF
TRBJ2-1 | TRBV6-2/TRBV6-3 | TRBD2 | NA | TGTGCCAGCAGACTAGCGGCCCCCTACAATGAGCAGTTCTTC | CASRLAAPYNEQFF
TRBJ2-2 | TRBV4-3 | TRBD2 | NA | TGCGCCAGCAGCCAAGATCCAGCGGGACGGACCGGGGAGCTGTTTTTT | CASSQDPAGRTGELFF
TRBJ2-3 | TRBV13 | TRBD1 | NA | TGTGCCAGCAGCCCTTGGACAGGGAACACAGATACGCAGTATTTT | CASSPWTGNTDTQYF
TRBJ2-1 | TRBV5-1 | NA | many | TGCGCCAGCAGCTTGGCTAACAATGAGCAGTTCTTC | CASSLANNEQFF
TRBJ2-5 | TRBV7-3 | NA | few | TGTGCCAGCAGCGTGAAGGTCCAAGAGACCCAGTACTTC | CASSVKVQETQYF
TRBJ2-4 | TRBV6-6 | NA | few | TGTGCCAGCAGTTCCCTAGGAAAGGCGGCCAAAAACATTCAGTACTTC | CASSSLGKAAKNIQYF